These 10 T cell receptor beta chains came from one sample sequenced in a study of CD8+ T cells in alopecia areata. Treatment specified: oral pan-JAK inhibitor, 5-10 mg twice daily. The authors extracted RNA and reverse transcribed it into cDNA as the sequencing template. The table came from immunoSEQ multiplex PCR; TCRdb's copy has only in-frame clones and leaves some out. The sample has 200,000 to 250,000 clones; around 65% are singletons. The sequences come from CD4+ T cells sorted from blood, collected at week 4, from a patient treated with tofacitinib. These TCRs come from a human donor with alopecia areata.

This clone was seen only a few times. The J gene is TRBJ1-2, the V gene TRBV2; D possibly corresponds to TRBD1 (5 bases). CDR3 size: 13 residues. The ends were cut back, 5 bases at V and 5 bases at J, with 12 bases in the middle. The germline gives CDR1 SNHLY, CDR2 FYNNEI. The CDR3 coding sequence is TGTGCCAGCAGTAGGGACGGCCCATATGGCTACACCTTC. This translates into CASSRDGPYGYTF.

The chain uses TRBV7-9 and TRBJ2-3; TRBD1 aligns across 7 bases. Losses at the gene ends were 0 bases for V and 8 bases for J; bases not matched to a gene: 5. CDR3 length equals 14 residues. Germline-derived CDR1 and CDR2 are SEHNR and FQNEAQ (reference sequence). This chain's CDR3 is CASSLATGKGTQYF. The CDR3 nucleotides are TGTGCCAGCAGCTTAGCGACAGGGAAGGGTACGCAGTATTTT.

V is TRBV7-2 and J is TRBJ1-1, with D tentatively TRBD1 (5 bases). In germline, CDR1 is SGHTA, CDR2 FQGNSA. The germline V and J ends were trimmed by 5 bases and 4 bases, with 14 bases remaining between them. The CDR3 is 14 residues long. Here the CDR3 reads CASSPRRVGTEAFF. CDR3 coding DNA: TGTGCCAGCAGCCCCCGCAGGGTGGGCACTGAAGCTTTCTTT.

The chain uses TRBV25-1 and TRBJ2-3; no firm D call. There are 13 residues in the CDR3. The ends were cut back, 1 base at V and 4 bases at J, with 6 bases in the middle. CDR1 MGHDK and CDR2 SYGVNS come from the germline V gene. The CDR3 region is CASSESVPDTQYF. CDR3 in DNA: TGTGCCAGCAGTGAATCGGTCCCAGATACGCAGTATTTT.

The rearrangement uses TRBV10-3 and TRBJ2-7, with a tentative D call TRBD1 (5 bases). CDR3 size: 13 residues. Germline V gene data show CDR1 as ENHRY and CDR2 as SYGVKD. Deletions cut 4 bases from V and 2 bases from J, with 9 bases between. The CDR3: CAISAGRAYEQYF. CDR3 sequence (DNA): TGTGCCATCAGTGCGGGCAGGGCCTACGAGCAGTACTTC.

The count of this clone is one. The chain employs TRBV6-5 and TRBJ2-7; 8 nucleotides line up with TRBD2. The length of the CDR3 is 13 residues. With V trimmed by 4 bases and J by 5 bases, 4 bases remained unmatched. Germline V gene sequence: CDR1 MNHEY, CDR2 SVGAGI. The CDR3 sequence is CASSSGGWDEQYF. The DNA of the CDR3 is TGTGCCAGCAGTTCGGGAGGGTGGGACGAGCAGTACTTC.

The chain uses TRBV14 and TRBJ2-3, with TRBD1 matching over 8 bases. Trimming at V came to 4 bases and at J to 3 bases, leaving 3 bases not matched to a gene. Germline CDR1 is SGHDN and CDR2 is FVKESK. The CDR3 runs 14 residues. The CDR3 reads CASSPDRATDTQYF. CDR3 coding DNA: TGTGCCAGCAGCCCGGACAGGGCTACAGATACGCAGTATTTT.

The chain couples TRBV9 to TRBJ2-5; D unclear. V lost 3 bases and J 0 bases, leaving 9 bases between the germline ends. The germline gives CDR1 SGDLS, CDR2 YYNGEE. The CDR3 sequence is 14 residues long. The CDR3 region has the DNA TGTGCCAGCAGCGCAGAGGCTTACCAAGAGACCCAGTACTTC. Its translation: CASSAEAYQETQYF.

The chain links TRBV29-1 to TRBJ2-7, with TRBD1 identical over 8 bases. V lost 4 bases to trimming and J lost 4 bases; unmatched junction nucleotides: 9. Germline CDR1 and CDR2: SQVTM and ANQGSEA. There are 14 residues in the CDR3. The CDR3: CSVAEDRATYEQYF. The DNA for the CDR3 is TGCAGCGTTGCTGAGGACAGGGCGACATACGAGCAGTACTTC.

CDR3 in DNA: TGTGCCAGCAGCTCCGGGACAGGGGTGAATCAGCCCCAGCATTTT. This sequence encodes CASSSGTGVNQPQHF. V and J are TRBV6-5 and TRBJ1-5; 10 nucleotides agree with TRBD1. The junction had 6 bases not matched to a gene; V was cut back by 6 bases and J by 4 bases. In germline, CDR1 is MNHEY, CDR2 SVGAGI. The CDR3 sequence is 15 residues long.